The present T cell receptor (beta chain) was sequenced within a study of CD8 T cells in Susac syndrome. Study as a whole: When blood was collected, patients with Susac syndrome were therapy-naive, were taking corticosteroids, or were receiving intravenous immunoglobulin alone.

This clonotype was seen more than once but under ten times. What it binds is not known. With random hexamers, reverse transcription was performed on about 0.45 to 1 ug of RNA. TCRdb used MiXCR to reprocess the immunoSEQ multiplex PCR reads, holding one entry per CDR3 protein. This table holds roughly 220,000 distinct CDR3 sequences, 94% found once. The CDR3 runs 12 residues. The germline CDR1 and CDR2 sequences are SQVTM and ANQGSEA. V shed 4 bases, J shed 7 bases, and the junction held 3 bases outside the gene matches. General observations from the study: CD4+ T cell repertoires in Susac syndrome lacked clonal expansion.

While CD8+ and CD4+ T cells were isolated negatively, TEMRA cells were enriched by FACS. The receptor comes from a human donor with Susac syndrome. Sequences were obtained from CD4+ T cells from PBMCs. The chain employs TRBV29-1 and TRBJ2-1, with 8 bases lining up with TRBD2. CDR3 in DNA: TGCAGCGTTGTCCGGGGGGGGAATGAGCAGTTCTTC. Translating gives CSVVRGGNEQFF.